The 16 T cell receptor beta chains given below trace back to one sample, sequenced in a study of T cells in Graves' hyperthyroidism and ophthalmopathy. RNA transcripts were the template for amplifying TCR beta CDR3 regions. The TCR CDR3 first-round RT-PCR relied on the HTBI primer set. TCRdb re-analysed the multiplex PCR reads in MiXCR, keeping a single row per CDR3 protein. The table includes 500,000 or so distinct CDR3 sequences, roughly 16% detected once. Specimen: blood. The receptors originated from a woman aged 25-40 years with Graves' ophthalmopathy.

In this sample, this clonotype turned up a few times. The chain is built from TRBV28 and TRBJ1-4; no clear D. Deletions cut 4 bases from V and 5 bases from J, with 14 bases between. CDR1 and CDR2 (germline): MDHEN, SYDVKM. The CDR3 sequence is 15 residues long. For the CDR3, the DNA is TGTGCCAGCAGTTCCGCGGGCCATGAGAATGAAAAACTGTTTTTT. Its translation is CASSSAGHENEKLFF.

On this clonotype: This may come from a read error, since a much larger clone is one base off. The genes are TRBV29-1 and TRBJ2-1; D is possibly TRBD1 (5 bases). The CDR3 totals 12 residues. Looked up from germline, CDR1 is SQVTM and CDR2 is ANQGSEA. Trimming pared 4 bases from V and 8 bases from J, leaving 12 bases between. CDR3 coding DNA: TGCAGCGTTGGGCGTGGGGCCGATGAGCAGTTCTTC. Protein product: CSVGRGADEQFF.

This clonotype was recorded at least ten times. The V and J genes are TRBV12-3 or TRBV12-4 and TRBJ2-5; D is unresolved. V lost 4 bases to trimming and J lost 5 bases, with 17 bases between them. CDR3 length equals 15 residues. As DNA, the CDR3 is TGTGCCAGCAGTTGGGAAGGGTGGGTTGGGGAGACCCAGTACTTC. This gives the protein CASSWEGWVGETQYF.

This clonotype was counted only a few times. V is TRBV4-3 and J is TRBJ2-1; no clear D. The CDR3 sequence is 13 residues long. Germline CDR1 LGHNA, CDR2 YSLEER. V gave up 1 base and J gave up 4 bases, with 5 bases separating them. DNA of the CDR3: TGCGCCAGCAGCCAAGTAGTTTACAATGAGCAGTTCTTC. Translation: CASSQVVYNEQFF.

The sample holds many counts of this clonotype. The chain has TRBV7-8 and TRBJ1-1; D unclear. V lost 1 base and J 0 bases, leaving 9 bases between the germline ends. The CDR3 has 15 residues. Germline CDR1 is SGHVS and CDR2 is FQNEAQ. The DNA of the CDR3 is TGTGCCAGCAGCTTAGGACGACTACTGAACACTGAAGCTTTCTTT. It is translated as CASSLGRLLNTEAFF. Full variable domain (missing parts from reference TRBV7-8 and TRBJ1-1): GAGVSQSPRYKVAKRGQDVALRCDPISGHVSLFWYQQALGQGPEFLTYFQNEAQLDKSGLPSDRFFAERPEGSVSTLKIQRTQQEDSAVYLCASSLGRLLNTEAFFGQGTRLTVV.

The table lists this clonotype with many counts. The chain joins TRBV5-1 to TRBJ2-7; tentatively, D is TRBD1 (5 bases). This CDR3 is 14 amino acids long. CDR1 is SGHRS and CDR2 is YFSETQ in the germline V gene. V was pared by 1 base and J by 3 bases, with 11 bases between. The DNA for the CDR3 is TGCGCCAGCAGCTTGAACGGCAGGGACTACGAGCAGTACTTC. This translates into CASSLNGRDYEQYF.

The genes are TRBV20-1 and TRBJ2-3, with 11 positions matching TRBD2. Unmatched junction bases numbered 2, after V lost 0 bases and J lost 3 bases. The V gene's germline CDR1 is DFQATT and CDR2 SNEGSKA (reference sequence). The CDR3 runs 15 residues. DNA of the CDR3: TGCAGTGCTAGAGATTCTAGCGGGAGGACAGATACGCAGTATTTT. Translating gives CSARDSSGRTDTQYF.

This clonotype was observed at least ten times. CDR3 bases: TGTGCCAGCAGCAAACTAACAACCGGTGAGCAGTTCTTC. Its translation is CASSKLTTGEQFF. The chain combines TRBV11-2 with TRBJ2-1; D not resolved. This CDR3 is 13 amino acids long. Deletions cut 5 bases from V and 9 bases from J, with 14 bases between. CDR1 and CDR2 from the germline V gene are SGHAT and FQNNGV.

The chain combines TRBV12-3 or TRBV12-4 with TRBJ1-4; no clear D. Trimming stripped 8 bases from V and 8 bases from J, with 18 bases between. The CDR3 loop spans 14 amino acids. CDR3 in amino acids: CASSLAEGLEKLFF. The CDR3, as DNA: TGTGCCAGCTCTCTCGCCGAAGGGCTAGAAAAACTGTTTTTT.

This clonotype was counted at least ten times. CDR3 residues: CATSDSQGISYNEQFF. The CDR3 coding sequence is TGTGCCACCAGTGATTCCCAGGGGATCTCCTACAATGAGCAGTTCTTC. This chain links TRBV24-1 with TRBJ2-1, with a weak D call TRBD1 (6 bases). V lost 2 bases and J lost 0, with 10 bases in between. The CDR3 length is 16 residues. CDR1 is KGHDR and CDR2 is SFDVKD in the germline V gene.

This clonotype was picked up many times. This chain's CDR3 is CASSLAQGQDTQYF. The DNA for the CDR3 is TGTGCCAGCAGCTTAGCGCAGGGGCAAGATACGCAGTATTTT. V and J are TRBV7-8 and TRBJ2-3; possibly TRBD1 for D (6 bases). CDR3 length: 14 residues. With 0 bases removed from V and 5 bases from J, the gap between germline ends came to 9 bases. The germline gives CDR1 SGHVS, CDR2 FQNEAQ. The full variable domain, rest sourced from reference TRBV7-8 and TRBJ2-3, is GAGVSQSPRYKVAKRGQDVALRCDPISGHVSLFWYQQALGQGPEFLTYFQNEAQLDKSGLPSDRFFAERPEGSVSTLKIQRTQQEDSAVYLCASSLAQGQDTQYFGPGTRLTVL.

In this sample, this clonotype turned up a few times. The chain links TRBV20-1 to TRBJ2-5; D is possibly TRBD2 (5 bases). Deletions cut 2 bases from V and 3 bases from J, with 10 bases between. The CDR3 contains 13 residues. Germline V CDR1 and CDR2: DFQATT, SNEGSKA (reference sequence). As DNA, the CDR3 is TGCAGTGCTAGACGTCGGGAAGAAGAGACCCAGTACTTC. This gives the protein CSARRREEETQYF.

The chain joins TRBV12-3 or TRBV12-4 to TRBJ2-1; D gene unclear. The length of the CDR3 is 11 residues. V dropped 8 bases and J dropped 8 bases, with 10 bases sitting between them. This chain's CDR3 is CASGLVDEQFF. DNA for the CDR3: TGTGCCAGCGGGTTAGTCGATGAGCAGTTCTTC.

Ten or more counts support this clonotype. The gene calls are TRBV6-1 and TRBJ2-1, with 8 positions matching TRBD2. The CDR3 sequence is 17 residues long. The J segment lost 2 bases and the V segment lost 7 bases, leaving 13 bases of the junction unmatched. The germline gives CDR1 MNHNS, CDR2 SASEGT. The CDR3, as DNA: TGTGCCAGCACCGCCGAGAGAAATAGCGGGGCCTACAATGAGCAGTTCTTC. Translation: CASTAERNSGAYNEQFF.

For the CDR3, the DNA is TGTGCCAGTAGTATCCCCGGAGGCGAGCAGTACTTC. This translates into CASSIPGGEQYF. This chain joins TRBV19 and TRBJ2-7, with TRBD2 as a possible D gene (5 bases). This CDR3 is built from 12 residues. CDR1 and CDR2 (germline): LNHDA, SQIVND (reference sequence). Trimming stripped 3 bases from V and 6 bases from J, with 9 bases between. Variable domain in full (rest from reference TRBV19 and TRBJ2-7): DGGITQSPKYLFRKEGQNVTLSCEQNLNHDAMYWYRQDPGQGLRLIYYSQIVNDFQKGDIAEGYSVSREKKESFPLTVTSAQKNPTAFYLCASSIPGGEQYFGPGTRLTVT.

This clonotype occurred a few times. The chain uses TRBV4-3 and TRBJ1-6, with D possibly being TRBD1 (5 bases). Per germline, CDR1 LGHNA and CDR2 YSLEER. CDR3 length equals 14 residues. V shed 0 bases and J shed 9 bases, with 9 bases lying between them. The CDR3 region has the DNA TGCGCCAGCAGCCAAGATACAGGTGGTTCACCCCTCCACTTT. Encoded protein: CASSQDTGGSPLHF.